This entry lists 30 T cell receptor beta chains sequenced from one sample in a study of T cell changes during pregnancy in multiple sclerosis. The method was immunoSEQ multiplex PCR; TCRdb's version includes in-frame clones alone and lacks a portion of them. The data show over 50,000 clones, with 75% to 95% seen just once and around 2.1% held by the top ten. Sequences were derived from peripheral blood, sampled in the first trimester of pregnancy. These receptors were taken from a female donor in good health, enrolled as a control in a pregnancy study.

This chain joins TRBV28 and TRBJ2-7, with 11 bases that match TRBD2. The germline V gene has CDR1 MDHEN and CDR2 SYDVKM. The CDR3 consists of 15 residues. The ends lost 3 bases at V and 5 bases at J; junction bases unmatched: 6. DNA of the CDR3: TGTGCCAGCAGTTTGTGGCTAGCGGGAGGAAACGAGCAGTACTTC. It is translated as CASSLWLAGGNEQYF.

The rearrangement joins TRBV5-4 to TRBJ2-7; no firm D call. Germline CDR1 and CDR2: SGHNT and YYREEE (reference sequence). There are 12 residues in the CDR3. The germline V and J ends were trimmed by 1 base and 7 bases, with 9 bases remaining between them. The CDR3 coding sequence is TGTGCCAGCAGCTTGTATTCTAGAGAGCAGTACTTC. Protein sequence: CASSLYSREQYF.

The chain links TRBV14 to TRBJ2-2; D gene uncertain. This CDR3 region has 15 residues. The V end lost 4 bases, the J end lost 2 bases, and 11 bases lay between the germline ends. The V gene's germline CDR1 is SGHDN and CDR2 FVKESK. DNA for the CDR3: TGTGCCAGCAGCCGTGGGCTCCTCAACACCGGGGAGCTGTTTTTT. The encoded protein is CASSRGLLNTGELFF. The variable domain in full, with the rest retrieved from reference TRBV14 and TRBJ2-2, is EAGVTQFPSHSVIEKGQTVTLRCDPISGHDNLYWYRRVMGKEIKFLLHFVKESKQDESGMPNNRFLAERTGGTYSTLKVQPAELEDSGVYFCASSRGLLNTGELFFGEGSRLTVL.

This clone occurred once. This chain connects TRBV6-1 to TRBJ1-4, with D unresolved. The CDR3 covers 12 residues. CDR1 MNHNS and CDR2 SASEGT come from the germline V gene. The V end lost 0 bases, the J end lost 8 bases, and 4 bases lay between the germline ends. The CDR3 loop reads CASSEASEKLFF. For the CDR3, the DNA is TGTGCCAGCAGTGAAGCGTCGGAAAAACTGTTTTTT.

This clone was seen only once. The CDR3 nucleotides are TGTGCCAGCAGTCAGGGTTTGGGCGAGCAGTACTTC. Translated, it gives CASSQGLGEQYF. The chain has TRBV2 and TRBJ2-7; perhaps TRBD1 as D (5 bases). Trimming removed 5 bases from V and 6 bases from J, with 11 bases in between. The germline V gene encodes CDR1 SNHLY and CDR2 FYNNEI. The CDR3 spans 12 residues.

The chain employs TRBV18 and TRBJ1-3, with a tentative D call TRBD1 (5 bases). The CDR3 is 16 amino acids. CDR1 is KGHSH and CDR2 is LQKENI in the germline V gene. V shed 3 bases and J shed 0 bases, with 12 bases lying between them. CDR3 residues: CASSPDSSSSGNTIYF. Written as DNA, the CDR3 is TGTGCCAGCTCACCTGACAGCTCCTCCTCTGGAAACACCATATATTTT.

The J gene is TRBJ2-2, the V gene TRBV5-1; D unresolved. The V end was cut by 1 base, the J end by 3 bases, with 4 bases between. In germline, CDR1 is SGHRS, CDR2 YFSETQ. The CDR3 loop spans 13 amino acids. The CDR3 nucleotides are TGCGCCAGCAGCTTGTTAGACACCGGGGAGCTGTTTTTT. It codes for CASSLLDTGELFF. Variable domain in full (rest from reference TRBV5-1 and TRBJ2-2): KAGVTQTPRYLIKTRGQQVTLSCSPISGHRSVSWYQQTPGQGLQFLFEYFSETQRNKGNFPGRFSGRQFSNSRSEMNVSTLELGDSALYLCASSLLDTGELFFGEGSRLTVL.

The genes are TRBV27 and TRBJ1-1; TRBD1 matches 7 bases. The V gene's germline CDR1 is MNHEY and CDR2 SMNVEV (reference sequence). V was clipped by 4 bases and J by 8 bases; unmatched bases: 4. This CDR3 region has 12 residues. CDR3 sequence reads: CASSSPDREAFF. The CDR3 DNA reads as TGTGCCAGCAGTTCCCCGGACAGGGAAGCTTTCTTT.

V is TRBV29-1 and J is TRBJ1-2; 8 bases align to TRBD1. The CDR3 is 11 residues long. Trimming cost V 7 bases and J 7 bases; bases outside gene matches: 5. Per germline, CDR1 SQVTM and CDR2 ANQGSEA. CDR3 protein: CSAQGAGGYTF. The CDR3 DNA follows: TGCAGCGCGCAGGGGGCTGGTGGCTACACCTTC.

V is TRBV11-1 and J is TRBJ1-1; no clear D gene. Trimming removed 4 bases from V and 5 bases from J, with 17 bases in between. CDR1 and CDR2 (germline): SGHAT, FQDESV (reference sequence). The CDR3 spans 15 residues. The CDR3 sequence: CASSSRASLGTEAFF. The CDR3 coding sequence is TGTGCCAGCAGCTCGAGGGCCTCCTTGGGAACTGAAGCTTTCTTT.

The rearrangement links TRBV11-2 to TRBJ1-4; TRBD1 is a possible D gene (6 bases). V lost 6 bases and J lost 5, with 19 bases in between. Germline CDR1 and CDR2: SGHAT and FQNNGV. This CDR3 spans 16 amino acids. The CDR3 DNA reads as TGTGCCAGCAGGCATGATTTGGACAGACGAAATGAAAAACTGTTTTTT. Protein sequence: CASRHDLDRRNEKLFF.

The CDR3 DNA is TGCGCCAGCAGCTTTCTTCAGGGGGATGAGCAGTTCTTC. Its protein is CASSFLQGDEQFF. The chain employs TRBV4-1 and TRBJ2-1, with TRBD1 matching over 7 bases. Germline V gene sequence: CDR1 MGHRA, CDR2 YSYEKL. The CDR3 is 13 amino acids. Trimming cost V 5 bases and J 8 bases; bases outside gene matches: 6.

The chain couples TRBV11-2 to TRBJ1-3; perhaps TRBD1 as D (6 bases). V was clipped by 5 bases and J by 1 base, with 18 bases between them. This CDR3 is built from 17 residues. CDR1 is SGHAT and CDR2 is FQNNGV in the germline V gene. The CDR3 DNA is TGTGCCAGCAGCCGATACACAGGGATTTGGTCTGGAAACACCATATATTTT. It is translated as CASSRYTGIWSGNTIYF. Based on the CDR3 plus reference TRBV11-2 and TRBJ1-3, the full variable domain is EAGVAQSPRYKIIEKRQSVAFWCNPISGHATLYWYQQILGQGPKLLIQFQNNGVVDDSQLPKDRFSAERLKGVDSTLKIQPAKLEDSAVYLCASSRYTGIWSGNTIYFGEGSWLTVV.

CDR3 bases: TGTGCCAGCAGCTCGGACAGGGGAATAAACACTGAAGCTTTCTTT. This gives the protein CASSSDRGINTEAFF. The chain joins TRBV7-9 to TRBJ1-1; 9 bases line up with TRBD1. The CDR3 is 15 amino acids. Losses at the gene ends were 4 bases for V and 2 bases for J; bases not matched to a gene: 5. Per the germline V gene, CDR1 is SEHNR and CDR2 is FQNEAQ (reference sequence).

The chain couples TRBV18 to TRBJ2-1; possibly TRBD2 for D (5 bases). The germline gives CDR1 KGHSH, CDR2 LQKENI. V was shortened by 0 bases and J by 9 bases, with 9 bases between the two germline ends. The CDR3 covers 13 residues. The CDR3 is CASSPPLAGEQFF. CDR3 bases: TGTGCCAGCTCACCACCGCTAGCAGGTGAGCAGTTCTTC.

This chain joins TRBV19 and TRBJ2-5; maybe TRBD1 (6 bases). The CDR3 loop spans 14 amino acids. Germline V gene lookup returns CDR1 LNHDA and CDR2 SQIVND (reference sequence). V was clipped by 3 bases and J by 5 bases, with 13 bases between them. The CDR3 loop is CASSITGTRETQYF. The CDR3 bases are TGTGCCAGTAGTATCACCGGGACACGGGAGACCCAGTACTTC.

The rearrangement joins TRBV20-1 to TRBJ2-7; D gene uncertain. The CDR3 covers 11 residues. Between the trimmed V and J ends, which lost 2 bases and 5 bases, there was a span of 7 bases. The V gene's germline CDR1 is DFQATT and CDR2 SNEGSKA (reference sequence). CDR3 loop: CSARSADEQYF. Written as DNA, the CDR3 is TGCAGTGCTAGAAGCGCGGACGAGCAGTACTTC.

V usage is TRBV19 and J usage is TRBJ2-7; 7 bases line up with TRBD1. Trimming removed 3 bases from V and 5 bases from J; junction bases left unmatched: 7. The CDR3 loop spans 14 amino acids. Germline CDR1 and CDR2: LNHDA and SQIVND (reference sequence). Here the CDR3 reads CASSILFQGDEQYF. The CDR3 coding sequence is TGTGCCAGTAGTATTCTTTTCCAGGGGGACGAGCAGTACTTC.

J is TRBJ2-7 and V is TRBV5-1; D may be TRBD1 (6 bases). V dropped 3 bases and J dropped 7 bases, with 11 bases sitting between them. Germline loops: CDR1 SGHRS, CDR2 YFSETQ. This CDR3 is 12 amino acids long. The CDR3 DNA sequence: TGCGCCAGCAGCTCCACAGGGCCAGAGCAGTACTTC. The encoded protein is CASSSTGPEQYF. The complete variable domain, with remaining parts taken from reference TRBV5-1 and TRBJ2-7, reads KAGVTQTPRYLIKTRGQQVTLSCSPISGHRSVSWYQQTPGQGLQFLFEYFSETQRNKGNFPGRFSGRQFSNSRSEMNVSTLELGDSALYLCASSSTGPEQYFGPGTRLTVT.

The rearrangement links TRBV5-1 to TRBJ2-6; TRBD2 is a possible D gene (7 bases). The CDR3 loop spans 16 amino acids. Trimming took 4 bases from V and 7 from J, leaving 18 bases between them. Germline CDR1 is SGHRS and CDR2 is YFSETQ. In DNA form, the CDR3 reads TGCGCCAGCAGCCCGATAGGGGGGGAGGGAGCCAACGTCCTGACTTTC. Its translation is CASSPIGGEGANVLTF.

This clone has a handful of counts. The gene calls are TRBV2 and TRBJ2-1; D is possibly TRBD1 (6 bases). The CDR3 loop spans 15 amino acids. Germline CDR1 is SNHLY and CDR2 is FYNNEI. The V gene lost 5 bases and the J gene lost 0 bases, with 11 bases spanning the gap. DNA for the CDR3: TGTGCCAGCAGTTACAGGGTTAGCTCCTACAATGAGCAGTTCTTC. Its translation: CASSYRVSSYNEQFF.

V gene TRBV5-4 combines with J gene TRBJ2-2, with a tentative D call TRBD2 (7 bases). Germline V gene lookup returns CDR1 SGHNT and CDR2 YYREEE (reference sequence). This CDR3 is built from 17 residues. V was pared by 6 bases and J by 7 bases, with 25 bases between. The CDR3 here is CASTARGGVNRGGELFF. The CDR3 nucleotides are TGTGCCAGCACCGCTAGGGGGGGGGTTAATCGCGGCGGGGAGCTGTTTTTT.

The chain links TRBV5-6 to TRBJ1-5; a possible D gene is TRBD1 (5 bases). Germline CDR1 SGHDT, CDR2 YYEEEE. The ends were cut back, 4 bases at V and 6 bases at J, with 11 bases in the middle. The CDR3 loop spans 13 amino acids. The CDR3 region has the DNA TGTGCCAGCAGCCCATTCGGGGGTCAGCCCCAGCATTTT. Protein sequence: CASSPFGGQPQHF. Full variable domain (remainder filled in from reference TRBV5-6 and TRBJ1-5): DAGVTQSPTHLIKTRGQQVTLRCSPKSGHDTVSWYQQALGQGPQFIFQYYEEEERQRGNFPDRFSGHQFPNYSSELNVNALLLGDSALYLCASSPFGGQPQHFGDGTRLSIL.

V is TRBV9 and J is TRBJ1-5; a weak D match, TRBD1 (5 bases). V lost 0 bases to trimming and J lost 6 bases, with 13 bases between them. The germline V gene has CDR1 SGDLS and CDR2 YYNGEE. This CDR3 contains 15 residues. CDR3 region: CASSVADSLSQPQHF. CDR3 nucleotides: TGTGCCAGCAGCGTAGCTGACAGTTTAAGTCAGCCCCAGCATTTT.

The rearrangement joins TRBV10-3 to TRBJ2-1, with 10 bases fitting TRBD1. Per germline, CDR1 ENHRY and CDR2 SYGVKD. Trimming at V came to 0 bases and at J to 6 bases, leaving 5 bases not matched to a gene. The CDR3 consists of 16 residues. CDR3 DNA: TGTGCCATCAGTGAGTCGATCGGGACAGGGGTCAATGAGCAGTTCTTC. It translates to CAISESIGTGVNEQFF.

The table lists this clone with a few counts. V gene TRBV7-9 combines with J gene TRBJ2-7; no clear D. V shed 3 bases and J shed 5 bases, with 8 bases lying between them. CDR3 length: 12 residues. The germline V gene encodes CDR1 SEHNR and CDR2 FQNEAQ (reference sequence). The CDR3: CASSFSTHEQYF. CDR3 DNA: TGTGCCAGCAGCTTTTCTACGCACGAGCAGTACTTC. Based on the CDR3 plus reference TRBV7-9 and TRBJ2-7, the full variable domain is DTGVSQNPRHKITKRGQNVTFRCDPISEHNRLYWYRQTLGQGPEFLTYFQNEAQLEKSRLLSDRFSAERPKGSFSTLEIQRTEQGDSAMYLCASSFSTHEQYFGPGTRLTVT.

V is TRBV9 and J is TRBJ1-2; D is perhaps TRBD1 (5 bases). Germline CDR1 and CDR2: SGDLS and YYNGEE. With 0 bases removed from V and 4 bases from J, the gap between germline ends came to 10 bases. There are 14 residues in the CDR3. CDR3 region: CASSVVLDSYGYTF. CDR3 bases: TGTGCCAGCAGCGTAGTCCTAGACAGCTATGGCTACACCTTC.

There are a few counts of this clone. CDR3 nucleotides: TGTGCCAGCAGCCCGACAGGCGGGAGTAACTATGGCTACACCTTC. It encodes CASSPTGGSNYGYTF. The genes are TRBV9 and TRBJ1-2; possible D gene TRBD1, 6 bases. Germline V lookup: CDR1 SGDLS, CDR2 YYNGEE. The CDR3 is 15 residues long. The ends were cut back, 4 bases at V and 1 base at J, with 14 bases in the middle.

The V and J genes are TRBV7-9 and TRBJ2-7; 7 bases line up with TRBD1. V was clipped by 5 bases and J by 0 bases; unmatched bases: 10. The length of the CDR3 is 16 residues. CDR1 is SEHNR and CDR2 is FQNEAQ in the germline V gene (reference sequence). CDR3 region: CASSHPSYRGSYEQYF. The DNA for the CDR3 is TGTGCCAGCAGCCACCCCTCCTACAGGGGCTCCTACGAGCAGTACTTC.

This chain joins TRBV5-6 and TRBJ2-5, with 7 bases matching TRBD2. The CDR3 covers 15 residues. Per germline, CDR1 SGHDT and CDR2 YYEEEE. The J segment lost 2 bases and the V segment lost 0 bases, leaving 4 bases of the junction unmatched. The CDR3 sequence: CASSLAWGLQETQYF. CDR3 bases: TGTGCCAGCAGCTTGGCCTGGGGACTACAAGAGACCCAGTACTTC.